This T cell receptor beta chain was obtained from a study of T cell responses to AZD1222 COVID-19 vaccine (dated by TCRdb to the early 2020s). About the full investigation: AZD1222 recipients given second doses at about 4 weeks or at about 12 weeks were pooled, since spike-specific TCR depth and breadth were not found to differ between the two schedules. TCR sequencing covered about 230 trial participants: 200 to 220 given two doses of AZD1222 and about 26 given two doses of MenACWY control vaccine. Enrollment into the trials was organized by age into subgroups of 18-55, 56-69 and 70-plus years, and those subgroups contained roughly 150, 30 and 60 TCR-sequenced participants, respectively.

On this clone itself: The target of this receptor is not known. No base quality values were provided; no much bigger clone lies one nucleotide off.

The CDR3 regions of human TCRbeta chains were analyzed by immunosequencing. The paper's processing steps were these. TCRs in the repertoires were matched against a reference library of SARS-CoV-2-specific TCRs that had been generated with the MIRA antigen-specificity platform. Breadth was defined as the fraction of unique TCRs that were SARS-CoV-2-associated. Depth was defined as the fraction of total T cells that were SARS-CoV-2-associated. Using the MIRA data, each spike-specific TCR was assigned both to the spike region to which the TCR was reactive and to a CD4 or CD8 class. Log10-transformed breadth and depth values were compared by one-way ANOVA with Sidak's multiple comparisons tests. Here the immuneACCESS table is served through TCRdb, limited to in-frame sequences with V and J called. Missing clones are a known gap in these copies; in checked studies unresolved V genes cover under half, and the rest lacks a known reason. The V and J calls and clone size were taken over from that table, and D and trimming were inferred from the DNA. The sample has under 200,000 clones on record, 93% of them singletons. The ten most abundant clones make up about 4.2% of the sample.

What this sample's time point label stands for: baseline before first vaccination. The vaccinee samples were drawn from two UK trials, COV001 and COV002, one of which was a single-blind randomized controlled phase 2/3 trial testing AZD1222 (ChAdOx1 nCoV-19) in healthy adults. For TCRbeta chain sequencing, PBMC samples from trial participants were taken at day 0 and at day 28 after the second dose. Summary of the overall study and its limitations: Nearly half of unique spike-specific TCRs reportedly recognized epitopes outside regions mutated in the B.1.351 and B.1.1.7 variants. A significant rise in spike-specific TCR breadth and depth was observed after two AZD1222 doses relative to day 0 and relative to MenACWY recipients. The 56-69-year group was small, and its depth increase did not reach significance, likely because of low power. The vaccine-associated CD4 TCRs covered the entire spike protein, and the dominant responses fell in regions 160-218 and 743-854. Conclusions about previously exposed vaccinees were limited because only five to seven AZD1222 recipients were SARS-CoV-2 seropositive at baseline. Participants were mostly white British and included more females than males, and it was suggested by the authors that clonal diversity may have been underestimated. Because no day 14 peak-response samples were available, the repertoires could be characterized only after the peak T cell response.

V is reduced by 3 bases and J by 10 bases, leaving a spacing of 13 bases between them. CDR3 length: 14 amino acids, cysteine to phenylalanine. Kept here is only the CDR3 DNA, which spans 42 bases and is read in frame from base 1. Via the germline V gene, CDR1 is SGHNT and CDR2 YENEEA. The rearranged chain carries TRBV11-3 and TRBJ1-6; TRBD1 is a possible D gene, resting on 5 matching bases. Specimen: peripheral blood, collected on day 0 of AZD1222 vaccination. The TCR was taken from an adult in good health. The CDR3 reads CASSLGDSGSPLHF. The DNA sequence is as follows: TGTGCCAGCAGCTTGGGGGACTCGGGGTCACCCCTCCACTTT.